A selection of T cell receptor beta chains follows, all from one sample in a study of T-cell memory formation after mild COVID-19. TCRdb reprocessed the 5' RACE reads with MiXCR, giving one entry per CDR3 protein. This sample has 65,000 to 95,000 distinct CDR3 sequences, with 9.5% to 15% found just once. Sample: PBMCs or a T cell subset sorted from them (not recorded which). The source is a man between 18 and 35 years old who had mild COVID-19 (a few samples of this study predate the infection). Cell type and time point are not known. The CDR3 runs from the conserved cysteine through the conserved F or W. A D gene is named only where the DNA matches it firmly. Expanded clones get a size class; other rows say once, few or many, or leave the size out.

V gene	J gene	clone size	D gene	CDR3 length	CDR3 protein	CDR3 DNA
TRBV29-1	TRBJ2-3	NA	TRBD2	15	CSVEETSGGLDTQYF	TGCAGCGTTGAGGAGACTAGCGGGGGGCTAGATACGCAGTATTTT
TRBV5-5	TRBJ1-1	NA	NA	14	CASSLLSGALEAFF	TGTGCCAGCAGCTTGTTAAGCGGGGCGTTGGAAGCTTTCTTT
TRBV7-2	TRBJ2-4	few	NA	15	CASSLMWVGRDIQYF	TGTGCCAGCAGCTTAATGTGGGTTGGGCGGGACATTCAGTACTTC
TRBV6-2/TRBV6-3	TRBJ2-2	many	TRBD1	16	CASKKHRGDSTGELFF	TGTGCCAGCAAGAAGCACAGGGGGGATAGCACCGGGGAGCTGTTTTTT
TRBV27	TRBJ1-6	NA	NA	15	CASSFLGQPNSPLHF	TGTGCCAGCAGTTTCCTTGGACAACCTAATTCACCCCTCCACTTT
TRBV6-6	TRBJ2-5	few	NA	10	CASGRETQYF	TGTGCCAGCGGCCGGGAGACCCAGTACTTC
TRBV6-5	TRBJ2-2	few	TRBD1	13	CASRDRGRGELFF	TGTGCCAGCCGGGACAGGGGGCGCGGGGAGCTGTTTTTT
TRBV4-1	TRBJ2-3	few	TRBD2	14	CASSQEAGVDTQYF	TGCGCCAGCAGCCAAGAGGCGGGGGTAGATACGCAGTATTTT
TRBV4-3	TRBJ2-6	medium-sized	NA	17	CASSQGSSPSGANVLTF	TGCGCCAGCAGCCAAGGGTCCAGCCCCTCTGGGGCCAACGTCCTGACTTTC
TRBV7-8	TRBJ2-3	few	NA	16	CASSTSDRESTDTQYF	TGTGCCAGCAGCACCTCGGACCGGGAGAGCACAGATACGCAGTATTTT
TRBV25-1	TRBJ2-3	many	NA	12	CASSYRIDTQYF	TGTGCCAGCAGTTACAGGATCGATACGCAGTATTTT
TRBV29-1	TRBJ2-3	few	NA	14	CSVEDLIYTDTQYF	TGCAGCGTTGAAGATCTTATTTACACAGATACGCAGTATTTT
TRBV7-2	TRBJ2-3	few	TRBD1	15	CASSPEQGAGDTQYF	TGTGCCAGCAGCCCCGAACAGGGGGCGGGGGATACGCAGTATTTT
TRBV7-2	TRBJ1-1	NA	TRBD1	15	CASSDRGRGNTEAFF	TGTGCCAGCAGCGACAGGGGAAGAGGGAACACTGAAGCTTTCTTT
TRBV29-1	TRBJ2-7	NA	NA	13	CSVEGSGIYEQYF	TGCAGCGTTGAGGGTAGTGGGATCTACGAGCAGTACTTC
TRBV21-1	TRBJ1-1	NA	NA	13	CASIGQETGVAFF	TGTGCCAGCATAGGACAGGAGACGGGGGTAGCTTTCTTT
TRBV29-1	TRBJ1-1	few	NA	13	CSGKGRMNTEAFF	TGCAGCGGAAAGGGAAGAATGAACACTGAAGCTTTCTTT
TRBV29-1	TRBJ2-3	NA	TRBD1	15	CSVEVRGQATDTQYF	TGCAGCGTTGAGGTCCGTGGACAGGCAACAGATACGCAGTATTTT
TRBV12-3/TRBV12-4	TRBJ2-1	few	NA	13	CASSPGPNNEQFF	TGTGCCAGCAGTCCAGGGCCCAACAATGAGCAGTTCTTC
TRBV20-1	TRBJ1-1	many	NA	11	CSARENTEAFF	TGCAGTGCCAGGGAGAACACTGAAGCTTTCTTT
TRBV7-2	TRBJ2-1	few	NA	15	CASSLEYLAYNEQFF	TGTGCCAGCAGCTTAGAGTATCTAGCCTACAATGAGCAGTTCTTC
TRBV12-3/TRBV12-4	TRBJ1-5	NA	TRBD1	14	CASSEDRGHQPQHF	TGTGCCAGCAGTGAGGACAGGGGGCATCAGCCCCAGCATTTT
TRBV7-2	TRBJ2-5	few	NA	13	CASSLPIQETQYF	TGTGCCAGCAGCCTGCCAATCCAAGAGACCCAGTACTTC
TRBV15	TRBJ2-1	few	TRBD2	15	CATSSSGGAFDEQFF	TGTGCCACCAGCTCCAGCGGGGGGGCCTTCGATGAGCAGTTCTTC
TRBV6-2/TRBV6-3	TRBJ2-2	NA	TRBD1	17	CASSRPTGVLNTGELFF	TGTGCCAGCAGCCGCCCGACAGGGGTCCTGAACACCGGGGAGCTGTTTTTT
TRBV4-1	TRBJ2-3	few	TRBD2	15	CASSQEGGGADTQYF	TGCGCCAGCAGCCAAGAGGGCGGGGGGGCGGATACGCAGTATTTT
TRBV29-1	TRBJ2-2	many	NA	13	CSVREPNTGELFF	TGCAGCGTTAGGGAACCGAACACCGGGGAGCTGTTTTTT
TRBV29-1	TRBJ2-7	few	NA	13	CSVELVGHYEQYF	TGCAGCGTTGAGTTAGTTGGTCACTACGAGCAGTACTTC
TRBV4-1	TRBJ2-2	NA	TRBD2	17	CASSQLAGGPNTGELFF	TGCGCCAGCAGCCAACTAGCGGGGGGGCCGAACACCGGGGAGCTGTTTTTT
TRBV7-9	TRBJ1-5	NA	NA	15	CASSLEGPGNQPQHF	TGTGCCAGCAGCTTAGAGGGTCCGGGAAATCAGCCCCAGCATTTT
TRBV29-1	TRBJ1-2	few	NA	12	CSVGLGVNGYTF	TGCAGCGTTGGTCTGGGGGTGAATGGCTACACCTTC
TRBV11-2	TRBJ1-1	NA	NA	14	CASSSPSVDTEAFF	TGTGCCAGCAGCTCCCCCTCGGTAGACACTGAAGCTTTCTTT
TRBV29-1	TRBJ2-7	NA	TRBD2	15	CSVESGGTSLGEQYF	TGCAGCGTTGAGAGCGGGGGGACCTCCTTGGGGGAGCAGTACTTC
TRBV6-1	TRBJ1-1	NA	NA	13	CASIVGGGTEAFF	TGTGCCAGCATTGTAGGGGGGGGGACTGAAGCTTTCTTT
TRBV14	TRBJ2-5	many	TRBD1	14	CASSQGGQQETQYF	TGTGCCAGCAGCCAAGGGGGACAGCAAGAGACCCAGTACTTC
TRBV7-2	TRBJ1-5	NA	NA	16	CASSLGFGRVGLTQHF	TGTGCCAGCAGCTTAGGGTTCGGGCGGGTCGGGCTGACCCAGCATTTT
TRBV5-1	TRBJ1-2	NA	TRBD1	15	CASREYRGTNYGYTF	TGCGCCAGCAGGGAATACAGGGGGACTAACTATGGCTACACCTTC
TRBV7-8	TRBJ2-1	many	NA	14	CASSPREDGNEQFF	TGTGCCAGCAGTCCACGCGAGGATGGCAATGAGCAGTTCTTC
TRBV3-1	TRBJ2-1	NA	NA	15	CASSHTGIGYNEQFF	TGTGCCAGCAGCCACACAGGGATAGGCTACAATGAGCAGTTCTTC
TRBV7-9	TRBJ2-3	few	NA	14	CASSFSEDSFELYF	TGTGCCAGCAGCTTTAGCGAGGACAGCTTCGAGTTGTATTTT
TRBV7-2	TRBJ1-2	few	NA	13	CASSLNQDYGYTF	TGTGCCAGCAGCCTAAATCAGGACTATGGCTACACCTTC
TRBV20-1	TRBJ2-7	NA	NA	14	CSARVGVGNYEQYF	TGCAGTGCTAGGGTAGGGGTTGGGAACTACGAGCAGTACTTC
TRBV11-2	TRBJ2-1	few	TRBD2	14	CASHPSGAPNEQFF	TGTGCCAGCCACCCTAGCGGGGCCCCCAATGAGCAGTTCTTC
TRBV7-9	TRBJ1-2	NA	NA	14	CASSLVADDYGYTF	TGTGCCAGCAGCTTAGTGGCGGATGACTATGGCTACACCTTC
TRBV7-9	TRBJ1-1	NA	NA	12	CASSGVATEAFF	TGTGCCAGCTCGGGGGTCGCCACTGAAGCTTTCTTT
TRBV6-5	TRBJ2-1	NA	NA	16	CASSYSTQGSYNEQFF	TGTGCCAGCAGTTACTCGACACAGGGCTCCTACAATGAGCAGTTCTTC
TRBV7-2	TRBJ2-3	NA	NA	14	CASSSGHPTDTQYF	TGTGCCAGCAGCTCGGGACACCCCACAGATACGCAGTATTTT
TRBV14	TRBJ1-1	NA	NA	12	CASSPNRAGAFF	TGTGCCAGCAGCCCTAACAGGGCTGGAGCTTTCTTT
TRBV20-1	TRBJ2-7	NA	TRBD2	14	CSARSSGVIYEQYF	TGCAGTGCTAGATCTAGCGGGGTCATCTACGAGCAGTACTTC
TRBV7-3	TRBJ2-1	few	TRBD2	18	CASSSPTSGGETYNEQFF	TGTGCCAGCAGCTCCCCGACTAGCGGGGGGGAAACCTACAATGAGCAGTTCTTC
TRBV7-6	TRBJ1-1	NA	TRBD1	14	CASSVNDRDPEAFF	TGTGCCAGCAGCGTTAATGACAGGGATCCTGAAGCTTTCTTT